This TCR beta chain was sequenced in a study of vaccination and CD4 T cells after COVID-19. Sequenced with the Oncomine TCR Beta short-read assay was DNA taken from cultured CD4+ T cells. TCRdb re-called the PCR reads with MiXCR, one entry per CDR3 protein. The sample has approximately 15,000 distinct CDR3 sequences, 55% seen once. Notes on this clonotype: Antigen unknown.

Looked up from germline, CDR1 is LGHNA and CDR2 is YNFKEQ. The V end lost 0 bases, the J end lost 6 bases, and 17 bases lay between the germline ends. This CDR3 contains 16 residues. Treatment specified: approximately 9-day PBMC culture with coronavirus spike peptide pools or control peptides (ViraFEST assay). Sequencing was performed on CD4+ T cells from blood, cultured in vitro. The rearrangement links TRBV4-2 to TRBJ1-2; D remains unclear. The clonotype originates from a human donor who had recovered from COVID-19. The CDR3 nucleotides are TGTGCCAGCAGCCAAGAACCGCTGCCGGCCCAAAATGGCTACACCTTC. Translation gives CASSQEPLPAQNGYTF.